Listed below are T cell receptor beta chains from one sample, sequenced in a study of blood T cell repertoires in COVID-19. Sequencing was performed with immunoSEQ multiplex PCR; in TCRdb, only in-frame clones are kept and a portion is missing. The sample holds 150,000 to 200,000 clones, about four fifths seen once. Sequencing was performed on peripheral blood. The source is a woman between 40 and 50 years old with COVID-19, enrolled during active disease. The CDR3 runs from the conserved cysteine through the conserved F or W. The D gene is left open where the match is weak. Size is omitted from some rows. Given values are once, few, many or a class for expanded clones.

abundance	v_gene	d_gene	j_gene	CDR3nt	CDR3aa
-	TRBV10-1	TRBD2	TRBJ2-1	TGCGCCAGCAGCCAAGGGACTAGCGCATACAATGAGCAGTTCTTC	CASSQGTSAYNEQFF
-	TRBV6-2/TRBV6-3	TRBD1	TRBJ2-1	TGTGCCAGCAGTTACCCCCAGGGGGACAGGGGGCATAAATATGAGCAGTTCTTC	CASSYPQGDRGHKYEQFF
-	TRBV27	TRBD1	TRBJ1-1	TGTGCCAGCATCCCTAGGGGACAGGGGGCCTCTGAAGCTTTCTTT	CASIPRGQGASEAFF
-	TRBV6-1	TRBD1	TRBJ1-1	TGTGCCAGCAGTGAACGGATAGGGGGCCTGAACACTGAAGCTTTCTTT	CASSERIGGLNTEAFF
-	TRBV6-1	-	TRBJ1-3	TGTGCCAGCAGTGAATTCGCCCGGGATCCATCTGTCGGAAACACCATATATTTT	CASSEFARDPSVGNTIYF
-	TRBV5-5	-	TRBJ2-5	TGTGCCAGCAGCTTGGCGGGAAATAACCAAGAGACCCAGTACTTC	CASSLAGNNQETQYF
-	TRBV6-5	-	TRBJ1-6	TGTGCCAGCAGTTACAAGGGGCCAGATTCACCCCTCCACTTT	CASSYKGPDSPLHF
-	TRBV7-8	TRBD1	TRBJ1-5	TGTGCCACCCCCGGACAGGGGGACAATCAGCCCCAGCATTTT	CATPGQGDNQPQHF
-	TRBV7-3	TRBD2	TRBJ2-1	TGTGCCAGCAGCATCCGACCCGTAGGGCGGGGGGTATACAATGAGCAGTTCTTC	CASSIRPVGRGVYNEQFF
few	TRBV20-1	-	TRBJ2-2	TGCAGTGCTAGTTATAGAGCGAACACCGGGGAGCTGTTTTTT	CSASYRANTGELFF
-	TRBV6-4	-	TRBJ2-3	TGTGCCAGCAGTGACTCGAGAGTCACGGCGCAGTATTTT	CASSDSRVTAQYF
few	TRBV10-3	TRBD1	TRBJ1-1	TGTGCCATCAGTGAGAGGACAGGGAAGCTCACTGAAGCTTTCTTT	CAISERTGKLTEAFF
once	TRBV19	-	TRBJ1-3	TGTGCCAGTAGTAACCAAGGACATTCTGGAAACACCATATATTTT	CASSNQGHSGNTIYF
once	TRBV6-5	TRBD1	TRBJ1-3	TGTGCCAGCAGCCGGGACAGGGCGACTGGAAACACCATATATTTT	CASSRDRATGNTIYF
-	TRBV30	-	TRBJ1-3	TGTGCCTGGAGCCCCAGAGGCTCTGGAAACACCATATATTTT	CAWSPRGSGNTIYF
-	TRBV7-9	TRBD1	TRBJ1-4	TGTGCCAGCAGCTTCGGACAGGCTGGGAGTGAAAAACTGTTTTTT	CASSFGQAGSEKLFF
-	TRBV6-5	TRBD2	TRBJ2-2	TGTGCCAGCAGACGGAATGGACTAGCCCCCGGGGAGCTGTTTTTT	CASRRNGLAPGELFF
-	TRBV27	TRBD2	TRBJ2-1	TGTGCCAGCAGTTTAAAGTCGACTAGCGGGAGTACGATCAAGTTCTTC	CASSLKSTSGSTIKFF